This T cell receptor beta chain derives from a study of blood T cell repertoires in COVID-19. Whole-study context: COVID-19 samples from acute and convalescent phases originated in the United States, Italy and Spain. Nucleic acid was either cDNA or gDNA, and it came from T cells, B-cell-depleted T cells, or PBMCs.

Measured with immunoSEQ multiplex PCR; TCRdb has only the in-frame clones, and not every one. This sample has about 88,000 clones, with roughly 90% found just once. This receptor was taken from a man aged 55-75 years with acute or convalescent COVID-19. Material for sequencing was peripheral blood.

The CDR3 reads CASSPRGGSGNQPQHF. For the CDR3, the DNA is TGTGCCAGCAGCCCCAGAGGGGGTTCGGGCAATCAGCCCCAGCATTTT. This sequence joins TRBV5-8 and TRBJ1-5; D might be TRBD1 (6 bases). CDR3 length: 16 residues. The V gene's germline CDR1 is SGHTS and CDR2 YDEGEE. Trimming removed 4 bases at V and 2 bases at J, with 16 bases between.